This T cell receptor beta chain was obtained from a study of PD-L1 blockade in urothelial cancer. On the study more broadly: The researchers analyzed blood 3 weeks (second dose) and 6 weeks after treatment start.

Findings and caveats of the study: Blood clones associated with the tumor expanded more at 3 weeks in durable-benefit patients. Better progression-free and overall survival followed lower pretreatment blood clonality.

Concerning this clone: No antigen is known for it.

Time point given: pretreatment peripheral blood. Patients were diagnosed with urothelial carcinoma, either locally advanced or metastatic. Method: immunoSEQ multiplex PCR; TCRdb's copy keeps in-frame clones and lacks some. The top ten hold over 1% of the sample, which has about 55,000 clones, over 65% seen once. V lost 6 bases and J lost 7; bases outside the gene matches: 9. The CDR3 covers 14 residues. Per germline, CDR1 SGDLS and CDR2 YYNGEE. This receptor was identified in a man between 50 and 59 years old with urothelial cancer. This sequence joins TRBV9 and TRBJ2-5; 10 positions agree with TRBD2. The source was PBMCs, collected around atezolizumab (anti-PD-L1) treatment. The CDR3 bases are TGTGCCAGCACCGCACTAGCGGGAATCGGGACCCAGTACTTC. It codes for CASTALAGIGTQYF.